This T cell receptor (beta chain) was sequenced during a study of blood T cell repertoires in COVID-19. Study context: Samples of COVID-19 (acute and convalescent) were obtained from the United States, Italy and Spain.

Original processing notes: Reference gene primer amplification yielded estimated nucleated cell counts. The table came from immunoSEQ multiplex PCR; TCRdb's copy has only in-frame clones and leaves some out. That table furnishes V, J and clone size, whereas the DNA furnished D and trimming. The data contain roughly 230,000 clones, 83% of them singletons. The sequenced sample was peripheral blood. This receptor was taken from a human donor in a cohort sampled during active COVID-19.

The CDR3 region has the DNA TGTGCCAGCAGCTTGGCGAAGGGGACCGGGGAGCTGTTTTTT. Translated: CASSLAKGTGELFF. The genes are TRBV5-4 and TRBJ2-2, with D possibly TRBD1 on 5 matching bases. Germline CDR1 is SGHNT and CDR2 is YYREEE (reference sequence). This CDR3 region has 14 residues. V was cut by 0 bases and J by 5 bases, with 8 bases left in between.